This T cell receptor (beta chain) stems from a study of T cell changes during pregnancy in multiple sclerosis. The CDR3 loop spans 13 amino acids. Germline CDR1 MNHNY, CDR2 SVGAGI (reference sequence). Between the trimmed V and J ends, which lost 5 bases and 5 bases, there was a span of 12 bases. Assay: immunoSEQ multiplex PCR; the TCRdb copy retains only in-frame clones and omits some. The sample shows under 55,000 clones, 93% of them seen only once. The chain joins TRBV6-6 to TRBJ2-5, with D maybe TRBD1 (6 bases). This material consisted of peripheral blood, taken in the second trimester of pregnancy. The TCR was taken from a female donor with multiple sclerosis, enrolled in a pregnancy study. The CDR3 loop reads CASSITGHETQYF. As DNA, the CDR3 is TGTGCCAGCAGTATAACAGGGCACGAGACCCAGTACTTC.